This passage covers 21 T cell receptor beta chains from one sample sequenced in a study of blood T cells in healthy people across ages. The authors ran a second PCR of 7 to 11 cycles using a sample-barcoded 5' primer and a J-beta primer mix. In TCRdb, the 5' RACE reads were re-called with MiXCR into one record per CDR3 protein. The table records about 570,000 distinct CDR3 sequences, roughly 28% of them present only once. The sequenced material came from blood. These receptors were taken from a woman aged 65 to 85 in good health.

This clonotype showed up just a few times. This chain uses TRBV27 with TRBJ2-5; D unresolved. The DNA end is more similar to TRBJ2-7, so the J call may be wrong. The CDR3 is 17 amino acids. Germline V gene data show CDR1 as MNHEY and CDR2 as SMNVEV (reference sequence). CDR3 DNA: TGTGCCAGCAGTTCCGGGCTACCAGGACGGTTCTCCTACGAGCAGTACTTC. This encodes CASSSGLPGRFSYEQYF.

This clonotype was seen a handful of times. The genes are TRBV5-1 and TRBJ1-2; no definite D call. Germline CDR1 is SGHRS and CDR2 is YFSETQ. The CDR3 contains 14 residues. V dropped 4 bases and J dropped 7 bases, with 17 bases sitting between them. This chain's CDR3 is CASSPNLGSFGYTF. CDR3 nucleotide sequence: TGCGCCAGCAGCCCTAATTTAGGTTCATTTGGCTACACCTTC.

Comments on this clonotype: The germline gene is not matched at one end of the junction; a read error may be the cause. V is TRBV18 and J is TRBJ2-5, with a possible D match to TRBD2 (6 bases). The CDR3 extends over 13 amino acids. From germline, CDR1 is KGHSH and CDR2 LQKENI. The CDR3 spells CASSRTREETRYF. The DNA of the CDR3 is TGTGCCAGCTCCCGAACCAGGGAGGAGACCCGGTACTTC. Complete variable domain (other parts from reference TRBV18 and TRBJ2-5): NAGVMQNPRHLVRRRGQEARLRCSPMKGHSHVYWYRQLPEEGLKFMVYLQKENIIDESGMPKERFSAEFPKEGPSILRIQQVVRGDSAAYFCASSRTREETRYFGPGTRLLVL.

As to this clonotype: Mismatch with germline at one junction end may stem from a read error. Written as DNA, the CDR3 is TGTGCTAGCAGCTTAGGGGGGACAGCCCAAGAGACCCAGTACTTC. Its translation: CASSLGGTAQETQYF. The chain carries TRBV7-7 and TRBJ2-5, with D perhaps matching TRBD1 (7 bases). Germline CDR1 reads SSHAT; CDR2 reads FNYEAQ (reference sequence). The CDR3 length is 15 residues.

This rearrangement joins TRBV4-3 to TRBJ2-7; the match to TRBD1 covers 9 bases. V dropped 3 bases and J dropped 1; count of bases not matched to a gene: 7. Germline V gene sequence: CDR1 LGHNA, CDR2 YSLEER. CDR3 length: 16 amino acids. The CDR3 spells CASSQRTGGISYEQYF. The CDR3 region has the DNA TGCGCCAGCAGCCAGAGAACAGGGGGCATATCCTACGAGCAGTACTTC.

This CDR3 reads CASSLQVRETQYF. In DNA, the CDR3 is TGTGCCAGCAGTTTACAGGTTAGGGAGACCCAGTACTTC. V is TRBV27 and J is TRBJ2-5; D gene uncertain. Germline-derived CDR1 and CDR2 are MNHEY and SMNVEV (reference sequence). The V and J ends lost 2 bases and 5 bases respectively, with 9 bases between them. CDR3 length equals 13 residues.

The rearrangement uses TRBV20-1 and TRBJ1-4, with D tentatively TRBD1 (5 bases). Trimming shortened V by 5 bases and J by 5 bases, and 15 bases separated the two germline ends. CDR3 length: 14 residues. CDR1 and CDR2 (germline): DFQATT, SNEGSKA (reference sequence). CDR3 sequence: CSAVPGLKNEKLFF. The DNA of the CDR3 is TGCAGTGCTGTACCGGGGCTCAAAAATGAAAAACTGTTTTTT.

The table lists this clonotype with a few counts. The rearrangement links TRBV18 to TRBJ2-7; D gene uncertain. The CDR3 extends over 12 amino acids. From germline, CDR1 is KGHSH and CDR2 LQKENI. Trimming took 2 bases from V and 0 from J, leaving 2 bases between them. The CDR3 loop reads CASSPISYEQYF. DNA for the CDR3: TGTGCCAGCTCACCAATCTCCTACGAGCAGTACTTC. Full variable domain (rest looked up from reference TRBV18 and TRBJ2-7): NAGVMQNPRHLVRRRGQEARLRCSPMKGHSHVYWYRQLPEEGLKFMVYLQKENIIDESGMPKERFSAEFPKEGPSILRIQQVVRGDSAAYFCASSPISYEQYFGPGTRLTVT.

This chain joins TRBV20-1 and TRBJ2-1, with 7 nucleotides matching TRBD2. The CDR3 has 13 residues. Trimming took 1 base from V and 7 from J; bases not matched to a gene: 4. Germline V lookup: CDR1 DFQATT, CDR2 SNEGSKA (reference sequence). CDR3 in DNA: TGCAGTGCTAGAGGTCTAGCGGAAAATGAGCAGTTCTTC. Its protein product is CSARGLAENEQFF.

This chain joins TRBV6-1 and TRBJ2-5, with D unclear. The J call may be wrong; the DNA end is better matched by TRBJ2-1. The CDR3 runs to 13 residues. The germline gives CDR1 MNHNS, CDR2 SASEGT. This CDR3 reads CASSESYSNEQFF. DNA of the CDR3: TGTGCCAGCAGTGAGTCCTATTCTAATGAGCAGTTCTTC.

The V call is TRBV3-1, the J call TRBJ1-4; D is ambiguous. The ends were cut back, 0 bases at V and 7 bases at J, with 15 bases in the middle. Germline CDR1 LGHDT, CDR2 YNNKEL (reference sequence). CDR3 length: 16 residues. CDR3 sequence (DNA): TGTGCCAGCAGCCAAGACCTACCTGGATTCCGTGAAAAACTGTTTTTT. Translating gives CASSQDLPGFREKLFF.

The rearrangement joins TRBV29-1 to TRBJ1-2; D is unclear. The CDR3 totals 13 residues. The germline V gene encodes CDR1 SQVTM and CDR2 ANQGSEA. The V and J ends lost 5 bases and 6 bases respectively, with 16 bases between them. This CDR3 reads CSVLLSVYNGYTF. CDR3 in DNA: TGCAGCGTTCTGTTGAGTGTGTATAATGGCTACACCTTC.

This clonotype was counted ten times or more. The CDR3 DNA reads TGTGCCAGCTCACCGATGCTCGGGTCTAGCACAGATACGCAGTATTTT. Residues: CASSPMLGSSTDTQYF. The chain joins TRBV18 to TRBJ2-3; D is undetermined. The V end was cut by 3 bases, the J end by 0 bases, with 13 bases between. The CDR3 is 16 amino acids. Looked up from germline, CDR1 is KGHSH and CDR2 is LQKENI.

There are a few counts of this clonotype. This chain's CDR3 is CASSLASQGRDGYTF. CDR3 DNA sequence: TGTGCCAGCAGCTTGGCAAGTCAGGGGAGAGACGGCTACACCTTC. The chain links TRBV5-4 to TRBJ1-2; the D gene is possibly TRBD1 (6 bases). V lost 0 bases and J lost 8, with 17 bases in between. The CDR3 extends over 15 amino acids. Germline lookup yields CDR1 SGHNT and CDR2 YYREEE (reference sequence).

The chain combines TRBV30 with TRBJ2-1; 10 bases match TRBD2. Germline CDR1 is GTSNPN and CDR2 is SVGIG (reference sequence). The CDR3 sequence is 17 residues long. The V gene end was trimmed by 4 bases and the J gene end by 9 bases; junction bases not matched to a gene: 18. CDR3 in amino acids: CAWNPKLAGSPGGEQFF. Written as DNA, the CDR3 is TGTGCCTGGAATCCCAAACTAGCGGGGTCGCCAGGGGGTGAGCAGTTCTTC.

As concerns this clonotype: No conserved phenylalanine or tryptophan is present at the end of the CDR3, so a read error is the likely explanation. The DNA is left out, because the CDR3 cannot be placed on it with certainty; the CDR3 is given as TCRdb lists it. The genes are TRBV11-1 and TRBJ2-4. CDR1 is SGHAT, CDR2 FQDESV, per germline (reference sequence). The CDR3 numbers 8 amino acids, ends counted. This CDR3 is CASSLGVL.

This chain links TRBV6-5 with TRBJ2-7, with TRBD1 identical over 10 bases. There are 15 residues in the CDR3. Per the germline V gene, CDR1 is MNHEY and CDR2 is SVGAGI. V shed 7 bases and J 2 bases; nucleotides not matched to a gene: 8. This CDR3 reads CASTPGTGATYEQYF. The CDR3 coding sequence is TGTGCCAGCACCCCTGGGACAGGGGCTACCTACGAGCAGTACTTC.

This clonotype has only a few counts. This sequence joins TRBV27 and TRBJ1-2; 7 bases match TRBD1. The germline V gene encodes CDR1 MNHEY and CDR2 SMNVEV (reference sequence). CDR3 length: 12 residues. Trimming cost V 6 bases and J 5 bases; bases outside gene matches: 3. CDR3 sequence: CASSGTAYGYTF. CDR3 coding DNA: TGTGCCAGCAGCGGGACAGCTTATGGCTACACCTTC.

The V call is TRBV30, the J call TRBJ1-2; TRBD1 aligns across 9 bases. The CDR3 has 13 residues. Germline CDR1 reads GTSNPN; CDR2 reads SVGIG (reference sequence). V trimming: 5 bases; J trimming: 5 bases; junction bases outside the gene matches: 6. CDR3 DNA sequence: TGTGCCTGGTACAGGGGGCTGAGATATGGCTACACCTTC. It encodes CAWYRGLRYGYTF.

In regard to this clonotype: No conserved phenylalanine or tryptophan ends this CDR3, so it is likely a read error. This chain links TRBV20-1 with TRBJ1-1, with D unresolved. The CDR3 totals 14 residues. The germline gives CDR1 DFQATT, CDR2 SNEGSKA (reference sequence). Between the trimmed V and J ends, which lost 4 bases and 0 bases, there was a span of 12 bases. CDR3 bases: TGCAGTGCTACTCCCACGACGGTGAACACTGAAGCTTTCTCT. Its protein product is CSATPTTVNTEAFS.

This chain joins TRBV10-3 and TRBJ1-1; 9 bases align to TRBD1. The CDR3 spans 14 residues. Per germline, CDR1 ENHRY and CDR2 SYGVKD. V was clipped by 8 bases and J by 3 bases; unmatched bases: 7. Here the CDR3 reads CAIGGDRADTEAFF. CDR3 bases: TGTGCCATCGGGGGGGACAGGGCGGACACTGAAGCTTTCTTT.